These 13 T cell receptor beta chains were all obtained from the same sample, sequenced in a study of T cell changes during pregnancy in multiple sclerosis. The table came from immunoSEQ multiplex PCR; TCRdb's copy has only in-frame clones and leaves some out. The sample comprises some 57,000 clones, 91% of which are singletons, and approximately 0.8% rests with the top ten. This sample comprised CD4+ T cells from peripheral blood mononuclear cells, obtained in the first trimester of pregnancy. The receptors were sampled from a female donor with multiple sclerosis, enrolled in a pregnancy study.

The chain employs TRBV5-1 and TRBJ2-1, with 9 bases fitting TRBD1. After removal of 0 bases from V and 4 bases from J, the junction contained 5 bases not matched to a gene. The CDR3 length is 16 residues. CDR1 is SGHRS and CDR2 is YFSETQ in the germline V gene. The CDR3 loop reads CASSLGQGGKYNEQFF. The CDR3 DNA is TGCGCCAGCAGCTTGGGACAGGGGGGGAAGTACAATGAGCAGTTCTTC.

This clone was seen a single time. The chain has TRBV5-1 and TRBJ1-3, with D tentatively TRBD1 (6 bases). This CDR3 has 15 residues. The germline V and J ends were trimmed by 0 bases and 2 bases, with 9 bases remaining between them. Germline-derived CDR1 and CDR2 are SGHRS and YFSETQ. CDR3 in DNA: TGCGCCAGCAGCTTGGAGGGGGTCCCTGGAAACACCATATATTTT. Amino acid sequence: CASSLEGVPGNTIYF.

The chain carries TRBV19 and TRBJ2-3; D uncertain. CDR3 length equals 12 residues. V gave up 5 bases and J gave up 4 bases, with 7 bases separating them. CDR1 is LNHDA, CDR2 SQIVND, per germline (reference sequence). The CDR3 sequence is CASSSLADTQYF. The CDR3 DNA sequence: TGTGCCAGTAGTTCCCTAGCAGATACGCAGTATTTT.

The table lists this clone with a count of one. DNA of the CDR3: TGTGCCAGCAGCCAAGTGTCGACGGGCACCGGGGAGCTGTTTTTT. Translated: CASSQVSTGTGELFF. The rearrangement links TRBV14 to TRBJ2-2; D gene uncertain. This CDR3 is 15 amino acids long. V was clipped by 1 base and J by 4 bases, with 10 bases between them. The germline CDR1 and CDR2 sequences are SGHDN and FVKESK.

CDR3 DNA sequence: TGTGCCAGCTCAGTCAGCGGACAGGGAAACACCATATATTTT. It is translated as CASSVSGQGNTIYF. The rearrangement uses TRBV18 and TRBJ1-3, with D perhaps TRBD1 (6 bases). Per the germline V gene, CDR1 is KGHSH and CDR2 is LQKENI. Trimming took 5 bases from V and 4 from J, leaving 12 bases between them. The CDR3 runs to 14 residues.

This sequence joins TRBV18 and TRBJ2-3, with TRBD2 identical over 16 bases. The CDR3 spans 16 residues. J gave up 5 bases and V 6 bases, and 5 bases lay outside the gene matches. Germline CDR1 KGHSH, CDR2 LQKENI. Here the CDR3 DNA reads TGTGCCAGCTCCGGGACTAGCGGGGGGGCCTTAGATACGCAGTATTTT. Protein product: CASSGTSGGALDTQYF.

The chain couples TRBV7-2 to TRBJ2-7, with 13 bases aligning to TRBD2. The J segment lost 3 bases and the V segment lost 4 bases, leaving 6 bases of the junction unmatched. CDR3 length equals 16 residues. The germline V gene encodes CDR1 SGHTA and CDR2 FQGNSA. The CDR3: CASSSRGTSGIYEQYF. In nucleotides, the CDR3 is TGTGCCAGCAGCTCGAGGGGGACTAGCGGGATCTACGAGCAGTACTTC.

This sequence joins TRBV19 and TRBJ2-5; tentative D call: TRBD1 (7 bases). The germline V gene encodes CDR1 LNHDA and CDR2 SQIVND (reference sequence). CDR3 length equals 15 residues. The V end lost 4 bases, the J end lost 1 base, and 13 bases lay between the germline ends. CDR3 sequence (DNA): TGTGCCAGTAGTAGACCAGGGGGGTCCCAAGAGACCCAGTACTTC. This encodes CASSRPGGSQETQYF.

V and J are TRBV30 and TRBJ1-5, with 8 bases that match TRBD1. J gave up 4 bases and V 4 bases, and 9 bases lay outside the gene matches. This CDR3 spans 15 amino acids. From germline, CDR1 is GTSNPN and CDR2 SVGIG (reference sequence). CDR3: CAWTLQQGGNQPQHF. The CDR3, as DNA: TGTGCCTGGACCCTGCAACAGGGGGGAAATCAGCCCCAGCATTTT.

The chain carries TRBV4-3 and TRBJ2-2; possible D gene TRBD2, 7 bases. V was cut by 1 base and J by 7 bases, with 13 bases left in between. Germline CDR1 is LGHNA and CDR2 is YSLEER. The CDR3 has 15 amino acids. Here the CDR3 reads CASSQVGGLGGELFF. CDR3 nucleotides: TGCGCCAGCAGCCAAGTGGGGGGGCTCGGCGGGGAGCTGTTTTTT.

This chain connects TRBV6-6 to TRBJ1-1; D gene uncertain. Per germline, CDR1 MNHNY and CDR2 SVGAGI (reference sequence). Trimming took 0 bases from V and 6 from J, leaving 11 bases between them. CDR3 length equals 14 residues. CDR3 sequence reads: CASSYSEVVAEAFF. CDR3 bases: TGTGCCAGCAGTTACTCGGAGGTCGTCGCTGAAGCTTTCTTT.

In its sample, this clone was seen a few times. CDR3 sequence: CASSPYRGLGEAFF. CDR3 sequence (DNA): TGTGCCAGCAGCCCGTACAGGGGGTTGGGTGAAGCTTTCTTT. This chain uses TRBV5-8 with TRBJ1-1; TRBD1 matches 8 bases. This CDR3 spans 14 amino acids. The J segment lost 7 bases and the V segment lost 4 bases, leaving 9 bases of the junction unmatched. Per germline, CDR1 SGHTS and CDR2 YDEGEE.

CDR3 protein: CSVYYQGTGELFF. In DNA form, the CDR3 reads TGCAGCGTTTACTACCAGGGGACCGGGGAGCTGTTTTTT. The V call is TRBV29-1, the J call TRBJ2-2; maybe TRBD1 (6 bases). Germline lookup yields CDR1 SQVTM and CDR2 ANQGSEA. The length of the CDR3 is 13 residues. V lost 5 bases and J 5 bases, leaving 12 bases between the germline ends.